This T cell receptor beta chain was sequenced in a study of cytomegalovirus exposure and HLA in healthy donors. Study-wide background: Earlier, about 180 million T cells were analyzed, and some 120 million unique TCR beta sequences were found among them. Regarding the study as a whole: When a later analysis was performed, an Asian-associated ancestry cluster reportedly had fewer N-insertions than the 666-donor mean. The majority of CMV-associated TCR beta chains were reported as apparently HLA-restricted in a later analysis.

As regards this clone: Antigen specificity is unknown.

Vbeta (60) and Jbeta (13) primers were used in the PCR. Original processing notes: Later reanalysis found around 84 million unique TCR beta chains, roughly 10 million of them shared. Sequencing used immunoSEQ multiplex PCR; TCRdb keeps in-frame clones, though not all of them. V, J and clone size were drawn from that table, and D and trimming were deduced from the DNA. This sample has about 120,000 clones, with roughly three quarters found just once. In germline, CDR1 is SGHRS, CDR2 YFSETQ. This CDR3 is 15 amino acids long. The V gene lost 1 base and the J gene lost 2 bases, with 9 bases spanning the gap.

The chain has TRBV5-1 and TRBJ2-2, with unresolved D. This receptor was taken from a man aged 25-45 years in good health and CMV-seropositive. The sequenced sample consisted of PBMCs. DNA of the CDR3: TGCGCCAGCAGCTTGTCTCTACCCAACACCGGGGAGCTGTTTTTT. It yields the protein CASSLSLPNTGELFF.